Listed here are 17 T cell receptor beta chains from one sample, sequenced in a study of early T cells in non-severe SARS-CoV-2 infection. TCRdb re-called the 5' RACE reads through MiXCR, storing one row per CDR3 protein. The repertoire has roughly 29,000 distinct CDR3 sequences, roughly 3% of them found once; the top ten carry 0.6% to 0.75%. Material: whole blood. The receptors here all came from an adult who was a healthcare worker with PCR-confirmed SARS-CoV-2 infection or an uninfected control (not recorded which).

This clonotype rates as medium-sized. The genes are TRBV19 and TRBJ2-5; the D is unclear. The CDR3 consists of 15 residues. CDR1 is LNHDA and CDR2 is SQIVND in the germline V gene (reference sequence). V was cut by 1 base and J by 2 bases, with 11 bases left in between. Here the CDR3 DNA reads TGTGCCAGTAGTATAGCTAAGGGAAGACAAGAGACCCAGTACTTC. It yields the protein CASSIAKGRQETQYF.

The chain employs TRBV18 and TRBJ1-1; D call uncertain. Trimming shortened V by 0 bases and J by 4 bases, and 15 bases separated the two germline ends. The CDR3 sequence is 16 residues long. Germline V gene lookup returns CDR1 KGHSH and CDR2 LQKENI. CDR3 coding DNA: TGTGCCAGCTCACCACCTACGGGCGGCTTGGGCACTGAAGCTTTCTTT. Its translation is CASSPPTGGLGTEAFF.

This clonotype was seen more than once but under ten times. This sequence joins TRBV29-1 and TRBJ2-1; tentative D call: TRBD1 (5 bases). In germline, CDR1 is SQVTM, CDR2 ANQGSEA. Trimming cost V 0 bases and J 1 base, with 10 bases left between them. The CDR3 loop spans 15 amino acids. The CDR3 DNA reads TGCAGCGTTGAAGATGGACACGCGTCCTACAATGAGCAGTTCTTC. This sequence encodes CSVEDGHASYNEQFF.

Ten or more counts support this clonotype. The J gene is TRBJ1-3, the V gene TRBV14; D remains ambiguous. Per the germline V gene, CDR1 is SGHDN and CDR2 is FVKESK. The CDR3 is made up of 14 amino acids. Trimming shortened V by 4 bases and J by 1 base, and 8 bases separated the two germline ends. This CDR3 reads CASSPRLSGNTIYF. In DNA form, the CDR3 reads TGTGCCAGCAGCCCCCGGCTGTCTGGAAACACCATATATTTT.

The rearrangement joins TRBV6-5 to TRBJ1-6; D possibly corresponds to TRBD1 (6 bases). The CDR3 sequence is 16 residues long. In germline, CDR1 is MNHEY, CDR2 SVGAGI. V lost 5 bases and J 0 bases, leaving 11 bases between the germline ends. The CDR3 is CASSKKDSSYNSPLHF. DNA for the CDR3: TGTGCCAGCAGTAAGAAGGACAGCTCCTATAATTCACCCCTCCACTTT.

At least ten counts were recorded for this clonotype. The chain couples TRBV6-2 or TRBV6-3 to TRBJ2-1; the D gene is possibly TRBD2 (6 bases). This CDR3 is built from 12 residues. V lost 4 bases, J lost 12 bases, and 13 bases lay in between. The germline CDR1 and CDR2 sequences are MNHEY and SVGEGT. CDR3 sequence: CASSWDSWSQFF. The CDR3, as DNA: TGTGCCAGCAGTTGGGACTCCTGGTCGCAGTTCTTC.

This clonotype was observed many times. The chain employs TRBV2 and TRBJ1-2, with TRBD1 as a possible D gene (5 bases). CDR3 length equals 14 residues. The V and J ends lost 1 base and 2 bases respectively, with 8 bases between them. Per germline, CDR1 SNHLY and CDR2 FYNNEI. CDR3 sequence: CASSEEGRNYGYTF. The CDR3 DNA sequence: TGTGCCAGCAGTGAAGAGGGGCGGAACTATGGCTACACCTTC.

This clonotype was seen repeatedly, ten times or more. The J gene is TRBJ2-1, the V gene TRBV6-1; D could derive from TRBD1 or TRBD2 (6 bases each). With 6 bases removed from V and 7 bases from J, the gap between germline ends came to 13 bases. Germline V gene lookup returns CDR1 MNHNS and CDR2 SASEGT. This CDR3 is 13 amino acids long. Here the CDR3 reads CASREGVVNEQFF. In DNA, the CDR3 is TGTGCCAGCAGGGAGGGGGTTGTAAATGAGCAGTTCTTC.

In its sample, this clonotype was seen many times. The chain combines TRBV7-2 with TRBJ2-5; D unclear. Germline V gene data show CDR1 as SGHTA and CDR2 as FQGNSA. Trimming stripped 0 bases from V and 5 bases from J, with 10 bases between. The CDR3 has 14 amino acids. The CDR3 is CASSLAGVGETQYF. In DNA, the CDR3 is TGTGCCAGCAGCTTAGCCGGAGTTGGGGAGACCCAGTACTTC.

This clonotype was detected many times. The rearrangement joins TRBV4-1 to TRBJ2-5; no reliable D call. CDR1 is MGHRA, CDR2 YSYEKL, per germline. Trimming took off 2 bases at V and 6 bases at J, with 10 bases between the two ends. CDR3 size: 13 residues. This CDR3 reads CASSQLDPKTQYF. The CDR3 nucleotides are TGCGCCAGCAGCCAACTAGATCCAAAGACCCAGTACTTC.

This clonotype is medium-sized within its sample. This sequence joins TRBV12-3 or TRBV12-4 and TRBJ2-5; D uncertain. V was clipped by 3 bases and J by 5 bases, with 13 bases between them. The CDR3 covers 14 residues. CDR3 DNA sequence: TGTGCCAGCAGTTTCTCCCAAACCCGGGAGACCCAGTACTTC. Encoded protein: CASSFSQTRETQYF.

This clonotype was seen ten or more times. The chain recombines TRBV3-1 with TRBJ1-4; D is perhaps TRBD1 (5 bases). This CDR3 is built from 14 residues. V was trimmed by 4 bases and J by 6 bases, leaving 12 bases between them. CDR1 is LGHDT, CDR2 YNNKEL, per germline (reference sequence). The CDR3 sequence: CASSPGTLDEKLFF. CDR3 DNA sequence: TGTGCCAGCAGCCCCGGGACCCTCGATGAAAAACTGTTTTTT.

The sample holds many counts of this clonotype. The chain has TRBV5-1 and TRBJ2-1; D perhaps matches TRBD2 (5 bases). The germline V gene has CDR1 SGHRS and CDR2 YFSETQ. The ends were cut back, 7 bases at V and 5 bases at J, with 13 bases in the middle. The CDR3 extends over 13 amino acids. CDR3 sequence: CASRPGIDNEQFF. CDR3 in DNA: TGCGCCAGCCGGCCGGGGATTGACAATGAGCAGTTCTTC.

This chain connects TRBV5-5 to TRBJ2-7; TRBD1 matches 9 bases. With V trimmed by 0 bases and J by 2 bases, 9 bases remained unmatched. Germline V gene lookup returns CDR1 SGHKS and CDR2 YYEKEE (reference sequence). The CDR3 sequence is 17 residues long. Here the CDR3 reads CASSLGMDWTGAYEQYV. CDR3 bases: TGTGCCAGCAGCTTGGGGATGGATTGGACAGGGGCCTACGAGCAGTACGTC.

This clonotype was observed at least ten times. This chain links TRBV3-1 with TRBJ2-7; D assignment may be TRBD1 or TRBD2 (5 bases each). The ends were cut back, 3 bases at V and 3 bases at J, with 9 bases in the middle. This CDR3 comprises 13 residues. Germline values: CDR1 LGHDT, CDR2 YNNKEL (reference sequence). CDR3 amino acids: CASSHWDVYEQYV. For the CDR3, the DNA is TGTGCCAGCAGCCATTGGGACGTCTACGAGCAGTACGTC.

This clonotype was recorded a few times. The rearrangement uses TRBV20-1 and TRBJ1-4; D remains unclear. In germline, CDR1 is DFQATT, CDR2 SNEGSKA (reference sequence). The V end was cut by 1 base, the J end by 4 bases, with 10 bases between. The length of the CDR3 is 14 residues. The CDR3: CSARGTADNEKLFF. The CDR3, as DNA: TGCAGTGCTAGAGGGACTGCCGATAATGAAAAACTGTTTTTT.

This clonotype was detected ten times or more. This CDR3 reads CASSFRRGARTDTQYF. The CDR3 nucleotides read TGTGCCAGCAGTTTTAGACGGGGGGCTCGCACAGATACGCAGTATTTT. V and J are TRBV27 and TRBJ2-3; D perhaps matches TRBD2 (7 bases). Germline V gives CDR1 MNHEY, CDR2 SMNVEV (reference sequence). The germline V and J ends were trimmed by 3 bases and 1 base, with 14 bases remaining between them. The CDR3 covers 16 residues.